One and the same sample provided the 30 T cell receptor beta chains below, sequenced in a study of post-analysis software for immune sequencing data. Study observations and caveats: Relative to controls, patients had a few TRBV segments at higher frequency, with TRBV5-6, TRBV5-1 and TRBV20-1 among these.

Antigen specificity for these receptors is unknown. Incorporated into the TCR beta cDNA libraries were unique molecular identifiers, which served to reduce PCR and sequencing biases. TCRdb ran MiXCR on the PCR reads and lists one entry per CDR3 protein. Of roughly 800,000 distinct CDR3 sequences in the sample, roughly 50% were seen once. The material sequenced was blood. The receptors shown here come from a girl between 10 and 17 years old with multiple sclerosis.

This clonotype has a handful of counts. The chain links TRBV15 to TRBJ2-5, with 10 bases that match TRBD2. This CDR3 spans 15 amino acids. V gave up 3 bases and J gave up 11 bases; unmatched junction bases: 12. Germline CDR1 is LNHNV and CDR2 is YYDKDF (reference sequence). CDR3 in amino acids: CATSRSGRASHEQYF. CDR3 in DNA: TGTGCCACCAGCAGGAGCGGGAGGGCCTCCCATGAGCAGTACTTC. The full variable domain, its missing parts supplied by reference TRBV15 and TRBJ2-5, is DAMVIQNPRYQVTQFGKPVTLSCSQTLNHNVMYWYQQKSSQAPKLLFHYYDKDFNNEADTPDNFQSRRPNTSFCFLDIRSPGLGDTAMYLCATSRSGRASHEQYFGPGTRLLVL.

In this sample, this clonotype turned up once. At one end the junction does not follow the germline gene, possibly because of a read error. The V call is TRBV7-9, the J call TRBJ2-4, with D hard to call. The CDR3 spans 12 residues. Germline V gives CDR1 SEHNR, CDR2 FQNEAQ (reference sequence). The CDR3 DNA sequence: TGTGCCAGCAGCCCCGGACCGCTTGGATTGTGGTTC. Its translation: CASSPGPLGLWF.

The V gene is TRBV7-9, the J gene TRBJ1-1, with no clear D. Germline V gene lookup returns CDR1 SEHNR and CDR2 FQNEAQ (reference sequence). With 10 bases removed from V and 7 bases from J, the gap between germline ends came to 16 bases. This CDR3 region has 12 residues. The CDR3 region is CATKGIDYEAFF. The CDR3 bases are TGTGCCACCAAAGGCATTGATTATGAAGCTTTCTTT.

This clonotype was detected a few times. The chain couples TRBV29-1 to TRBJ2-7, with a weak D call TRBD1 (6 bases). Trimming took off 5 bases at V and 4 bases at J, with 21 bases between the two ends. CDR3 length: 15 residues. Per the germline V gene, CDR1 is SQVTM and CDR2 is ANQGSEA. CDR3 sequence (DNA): TGCAGCGTTTTAGATACAGGGTCTTTTCGGTACGAGCAGTACTTC. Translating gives CSVLDTGSFRYEQYF.

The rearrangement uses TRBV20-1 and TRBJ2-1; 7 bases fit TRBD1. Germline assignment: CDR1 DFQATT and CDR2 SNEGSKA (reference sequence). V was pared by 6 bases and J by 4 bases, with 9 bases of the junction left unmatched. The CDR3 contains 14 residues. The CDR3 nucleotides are TGCAGTGCCCCCCGACAGGGCGCTTACAATGAGCAGTTCTTC. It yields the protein CSAPRQGAYNEQFF.

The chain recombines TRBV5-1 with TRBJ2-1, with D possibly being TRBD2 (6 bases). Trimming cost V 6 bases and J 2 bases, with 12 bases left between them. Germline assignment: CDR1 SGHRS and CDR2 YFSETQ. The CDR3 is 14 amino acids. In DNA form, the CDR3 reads TGCGCCAGCACCGGGACTGGGCCCTACAATGAGCAGTTCTTC. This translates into CASTGTGPYNEQFF.

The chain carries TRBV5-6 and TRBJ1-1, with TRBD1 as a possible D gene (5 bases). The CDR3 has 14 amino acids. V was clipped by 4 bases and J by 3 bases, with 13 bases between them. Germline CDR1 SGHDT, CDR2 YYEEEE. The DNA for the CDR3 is TGTGCCAGCAGCCCCGACAGAAGATACACTGAAGCTTTCTTT. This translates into CASSPDRRYTEAFF.

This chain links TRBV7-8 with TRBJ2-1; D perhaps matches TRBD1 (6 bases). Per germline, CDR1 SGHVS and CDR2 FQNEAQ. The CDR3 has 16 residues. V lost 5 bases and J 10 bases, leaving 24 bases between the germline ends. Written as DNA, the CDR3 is TGTGCCAGCAGCCCCCTCGACAGGTCCGGCGGTGGGGAGCAGTTCTTC. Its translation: CASSPLDRSGGGEQFF.

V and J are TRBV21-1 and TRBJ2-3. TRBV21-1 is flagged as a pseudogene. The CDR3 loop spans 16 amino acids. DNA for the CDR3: TGCGCCAGCAGCCTGTTGCCCGAACATAGCACAGATACGCAGTATTTT. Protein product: CASSLLPEHSTDTQYF.

In nucleotides, the CDR3 is TGTGCCAGCAGCCAAGTGACCAGCGGGGCGGGGCAGTTCTTC. This translates into CASSQVTSGAGQFF. The chain has TRBV14 and TRBJ2-1, with TRBD2 identical over 7 bases. Germline assignment: CDR1 SGHDN and CDR2 FVKESK. The CDR3 loop spans 14 amino acids. V lost 1 base, J lost 12 bases, and 9 bases stayed unmatched.

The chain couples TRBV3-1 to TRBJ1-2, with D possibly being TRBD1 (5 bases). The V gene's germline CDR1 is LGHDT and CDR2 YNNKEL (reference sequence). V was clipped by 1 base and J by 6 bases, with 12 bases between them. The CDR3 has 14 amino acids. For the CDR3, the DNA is TGTGCCAGCAGCCAAGGGGCAGGGTGGCATGGCTACACCTTC. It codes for CASSQGAGWHGYTF.

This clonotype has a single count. CDR3 DNA sequence: TGTGCCAGCAGCCAAGCGGGACTAGCGGGAGCCTACAATGAGCAGTTCTTC. This sequence encodes CASSQAGLAGAYNEQFF. The chain employs TRBV3-1 and TRBJ2-1; 14 bases are a match to TRBD2. CDR3 size: 17 residues. V lost 1 base to trimming and J lost 2 bases; unmatched junction nucleotides: 1. Germline V gene sequence: CDR1 LGHDT, CDR2 YNNKEL (reference sequence).

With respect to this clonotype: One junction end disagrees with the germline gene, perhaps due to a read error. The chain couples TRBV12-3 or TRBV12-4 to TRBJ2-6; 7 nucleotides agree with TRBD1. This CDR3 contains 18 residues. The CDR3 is CASSPPGRGRTGAHVLTF. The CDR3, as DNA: TGTGCCAGCAGCCCCCCCGGTAGGGGGCGAACTGGGGCCCACGTCCTGACTTTC.

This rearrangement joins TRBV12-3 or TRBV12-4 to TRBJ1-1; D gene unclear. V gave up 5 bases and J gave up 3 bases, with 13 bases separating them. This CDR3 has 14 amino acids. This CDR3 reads CASSRNVGYTEAFF. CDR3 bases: TGTGCCAGCAGTCGAAATGTTGGCTACACTGAAGCTTTCTTT.

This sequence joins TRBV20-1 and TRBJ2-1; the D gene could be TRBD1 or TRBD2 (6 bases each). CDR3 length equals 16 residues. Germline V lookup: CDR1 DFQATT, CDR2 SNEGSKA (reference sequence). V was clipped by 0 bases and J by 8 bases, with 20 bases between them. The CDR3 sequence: CSARETGAGRWDEQFF. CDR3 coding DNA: TGCAGTGCTAGAGAGACAGGAGCGGGCCGGTGGGATGAGCAGTTCTTC.

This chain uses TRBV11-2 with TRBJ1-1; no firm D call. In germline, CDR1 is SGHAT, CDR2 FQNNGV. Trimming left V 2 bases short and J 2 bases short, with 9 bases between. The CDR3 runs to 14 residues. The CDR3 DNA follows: TGTGCCAGCAGCTTACCCACACGTAACACTGAAGCTTTCTTT. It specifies CASSLPTRNTEAFF.

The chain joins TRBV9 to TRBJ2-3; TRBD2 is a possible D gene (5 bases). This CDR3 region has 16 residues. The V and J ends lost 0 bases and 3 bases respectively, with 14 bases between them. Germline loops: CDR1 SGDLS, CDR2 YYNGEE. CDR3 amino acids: CASSVGTPERTDTQYF. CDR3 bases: TGTGCCAGCAGCGTAGGGACTCCGGAAAGGACAGATACGCAGTATTTT.

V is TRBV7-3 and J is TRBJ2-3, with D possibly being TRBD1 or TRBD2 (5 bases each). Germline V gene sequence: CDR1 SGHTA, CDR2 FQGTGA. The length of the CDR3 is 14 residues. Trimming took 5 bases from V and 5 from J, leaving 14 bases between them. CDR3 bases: TGTGCCAGCAGCCCACTCGGGGCTGAAGATACGCAGTATTTT. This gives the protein CASSPLGAEDTQYF. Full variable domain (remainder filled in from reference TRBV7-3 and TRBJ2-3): GAGVSQTPSNKVTEKGKYVELRCDPISGHTALYWYRQSLGQGPEFLIYFQGTGAADDSGLPNDRFFAVRPEGSVSTLKIQRTERGDSAVYLCASSPLGAEDTQYFGPGTRLTVL.

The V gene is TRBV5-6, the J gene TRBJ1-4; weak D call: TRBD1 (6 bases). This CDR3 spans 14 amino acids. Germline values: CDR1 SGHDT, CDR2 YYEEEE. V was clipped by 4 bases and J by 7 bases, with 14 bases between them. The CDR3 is CASSAGGWVEKLFF. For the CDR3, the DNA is TGTGCCAGCAGCGCGGGGGGCTGGGTTGAAAAACTGTTTTTT.

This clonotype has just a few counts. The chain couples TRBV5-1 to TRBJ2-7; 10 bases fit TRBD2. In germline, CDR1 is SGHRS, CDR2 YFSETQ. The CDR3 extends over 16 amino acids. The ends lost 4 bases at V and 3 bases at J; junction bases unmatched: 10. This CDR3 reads CASSLGLAEASYEQYF. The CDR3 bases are TGCGCCAGCAGCCTCGGACTAGCGGAGGCAAGCTACGAGCAGTACTTC.

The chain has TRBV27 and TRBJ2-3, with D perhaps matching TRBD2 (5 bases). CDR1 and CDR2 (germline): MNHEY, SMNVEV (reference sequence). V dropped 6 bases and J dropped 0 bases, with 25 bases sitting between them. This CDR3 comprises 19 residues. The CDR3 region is CASRGFRTADKLSTDTQYF. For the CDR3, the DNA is TGTGCCAGCAGGGGGTTTAGGACTGCGGATAAGTTGAGCACAGATACGCAGTATTTT.

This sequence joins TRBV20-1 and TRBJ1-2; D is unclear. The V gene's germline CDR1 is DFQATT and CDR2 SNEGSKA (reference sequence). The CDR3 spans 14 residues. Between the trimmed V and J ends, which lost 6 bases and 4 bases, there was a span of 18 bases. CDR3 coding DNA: TGCAGTGCGGACCACAGAACGTCTGGCTATGGCTACACCTTC. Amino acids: CSADHRTSGYGYTF.

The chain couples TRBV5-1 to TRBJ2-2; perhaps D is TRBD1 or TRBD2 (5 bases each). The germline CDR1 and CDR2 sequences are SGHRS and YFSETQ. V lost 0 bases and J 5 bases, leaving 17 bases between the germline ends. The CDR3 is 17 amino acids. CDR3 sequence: CASSLGYGTSRTGELFF. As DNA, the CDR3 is TGCGCCAGCAGCTTGGGATACGGGACGTCCAGAACCGGGGAGCTGTTTTTT.

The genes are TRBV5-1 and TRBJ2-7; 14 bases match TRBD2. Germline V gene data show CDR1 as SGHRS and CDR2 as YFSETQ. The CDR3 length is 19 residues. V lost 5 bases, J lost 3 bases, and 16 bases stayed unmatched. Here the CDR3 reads CASSRDGLAGGNLNYEQYF. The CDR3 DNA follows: TGCGCCAGCAGTCGCGACGGACTAGCGGGAGGAAACCTTAACTACGAGCAGTACTTC.

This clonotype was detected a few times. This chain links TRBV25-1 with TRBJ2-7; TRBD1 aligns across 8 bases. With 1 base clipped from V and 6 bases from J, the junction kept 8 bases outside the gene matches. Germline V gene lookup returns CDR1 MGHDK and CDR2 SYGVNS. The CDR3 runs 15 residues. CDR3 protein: CASSESGTGSLEQYF. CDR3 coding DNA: TGTGCCAGCAGTGAATCGGGGACAGGTTCCCTCGAGCAGTACTTC.

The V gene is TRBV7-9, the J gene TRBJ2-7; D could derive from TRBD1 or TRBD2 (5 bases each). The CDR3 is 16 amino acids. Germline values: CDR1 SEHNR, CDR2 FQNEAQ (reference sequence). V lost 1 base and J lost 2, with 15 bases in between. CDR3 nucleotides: TGTGCCAGCAGCTTAGATGGGACCTTCTTCCCCTACGAGCAGTACTTC. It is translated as CASSLDGTFFPYEQYF.

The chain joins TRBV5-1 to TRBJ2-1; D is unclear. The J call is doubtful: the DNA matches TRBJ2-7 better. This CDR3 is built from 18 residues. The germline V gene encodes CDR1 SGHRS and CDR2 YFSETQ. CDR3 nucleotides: TGCGCCAGCAGCTTGTCTCTCTCGCGGTACAGCTCCTACAATGAGCAGTACTTC. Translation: CASSLSLSRYSSYNEQYF.

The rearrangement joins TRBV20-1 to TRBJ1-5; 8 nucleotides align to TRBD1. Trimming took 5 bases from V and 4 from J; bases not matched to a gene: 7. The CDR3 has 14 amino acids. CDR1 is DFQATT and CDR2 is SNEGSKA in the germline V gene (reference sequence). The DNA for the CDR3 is TGCAGTGCTCCATACAGGGGGAGAAATCAGCCCCAGCATTTT. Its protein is CSAPYRGRNQPQHF.

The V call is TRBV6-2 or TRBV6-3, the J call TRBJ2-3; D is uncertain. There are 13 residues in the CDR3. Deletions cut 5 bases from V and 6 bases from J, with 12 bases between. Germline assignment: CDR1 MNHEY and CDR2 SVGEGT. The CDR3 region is CASSASNWDTQYF. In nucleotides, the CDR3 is TGTGCCAGCAGTGCCAGCAACTGGGATACGCAGTATTTT.

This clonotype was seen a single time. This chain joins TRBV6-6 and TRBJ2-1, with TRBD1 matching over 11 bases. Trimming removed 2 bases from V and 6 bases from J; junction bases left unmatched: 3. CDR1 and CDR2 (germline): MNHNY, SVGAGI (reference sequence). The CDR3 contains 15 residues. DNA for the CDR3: TGTGCCAGCAGTTACGGACAGGGGGCATCCAATGAGCAGTTCTTC. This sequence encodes CASSYGQGASNEQFF.